This is a list of T cell receptor beta chains from one sample in a study of blood T cell repertoires in COVID-19. Only in-frame clones appear in the TCRdb table, and some are missing; sequencing was by immunoSEQ multiplex PCR. The sample consists of roughly 130,000 clones, around 79% of them appearing once. The sample consisted of peripheral blood. These receptors originate from a woman between 70 and 85 years old with COVID-19, enrolled during active disease. Each CDR3 is given with its conserved first and last residue. Each record gives: J gene, V gene, CDR3 protein.

TRBJ2-7 | TRBV29-1 | CSAGQGEDREQYF
TRBJ1-6 | TRBV3-1/TRBV3-2 | CASSQDPRANSPLHF
TRBJ2-2 | TRBV7-8 | CASTPLNTGELFF
TRBJ2-7 | TRBV2 | CASSESGTEKYF
TRBJ2-1 | TRBV15 | CATSSDRGSYNEQFF
TRBJ1-5 | TRBV24-1 | CATSVDGRDQPQHF
TRBJ2-7 | TRBV4-3 | CASSQEGGYEQYF
TRBJ1-4 | TRBV7-8 | CASRGSRGANEKLFF
TRBJ1-2 | TRBV6-5 | CASTGTVYNYGYTF
TRBJ1-2 | TRBV12-3/TRBV12-4 | CASSLFGSYGYTF
TRBJ1-1 | TRBV19 | CASSMRTANTEAFF
TRBJ2-2 | TRBV21-1 | CASSKVSSTARTNTGELFF
TRBJ2-1 | TRBV7-8 | CASSAGLGGEQFF
TRBJ1-4 | TRBV7-9 | CASSYLDRGWEKLFF
TRBJ1-1 | TRBV6-1 | CASSAAAEAFF
TRBJ1-3 | TRBV6-5 | CASRAGAEYTIYF
TRBJ1-1 | TRBV18 | CASSLQENTEAFF
TRBJ1-1 | TRBV9 | CASSPSTGRNTEAFF
TRBJ2-7 | TRBV4-3 | CASSQALRAASYEQYF
TRBJ1-2 | TRBV6-5 | CASSPGMLYGYTF
TRBJ1-5 | TRBV7-2 | CASSLPGNQPQHF
TRBJ2-3 | TRBV4-3 | CASSQNRADTQYF
TRBJ2-1 | TRBV5-7 | CASSLGVDLQNEQFF
TRBJ1-2 | TRBV5-1 | CASSASGTGAYGYTF
TRBJ2-1 | TRBV7-8 | CASSPRLADYPNEQFF
TRBJ2-1 | TRBV29-1 | CSVDPSGMDEQFF
TRBJ1-3 | TRBV5-1 | CASSFLAGTSGNTIYF
TRBJ1-2 | TRBV6-6 | CASSYSSGNYGYTF
TRBJ2-5 | TRBV30 | CAWTFNRAPRGTQYF
TRBJ1-3 | TRBV6-1 | CASSDAGSGNTIYF
TRBJ2-7 | TRBV9 | CASSVDPGTGGEQYF
TRBJ1-1 | TRBV27 | CASSLNPGYPNSAQVFTEAFF
TRBJ1-1 | TRBV5-1 | CASSTRTGPNPFDTEAFF
TRBJ1-6 | TRBV5-1 | CASSLDPPGQSNNSPLHF
TRBJ1-2 | TRBV19 | CASRQGGTGYTF
TRBJ2-7 | TRBV2 | CASRGGTGRFGDEQYF
TRBJ1-5 | TRBV24-1 | CATSLSNQPQHF
TRBJ2-2 | TRBV19 | CASSIPGQGVAVHTGELFF
TRBJ2-1 | TRBV5-1 | CASSPGQLYNEQFF